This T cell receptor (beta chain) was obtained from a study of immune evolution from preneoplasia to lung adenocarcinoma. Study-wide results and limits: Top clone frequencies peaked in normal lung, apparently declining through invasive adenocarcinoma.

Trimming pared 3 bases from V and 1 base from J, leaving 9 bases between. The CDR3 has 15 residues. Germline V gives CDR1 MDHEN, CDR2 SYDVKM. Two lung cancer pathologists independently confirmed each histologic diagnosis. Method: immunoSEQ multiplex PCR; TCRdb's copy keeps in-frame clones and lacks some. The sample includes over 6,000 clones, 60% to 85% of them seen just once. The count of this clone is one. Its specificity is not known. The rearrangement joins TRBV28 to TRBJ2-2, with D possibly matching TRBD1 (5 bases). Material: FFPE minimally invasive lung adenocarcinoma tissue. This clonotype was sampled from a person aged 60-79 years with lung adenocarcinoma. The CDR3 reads CASSFNTGNTGELFF. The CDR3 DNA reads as TGTGCCAGCAGTTTCAACACAGGGAACACCGGGGAGCTGTTTTTT. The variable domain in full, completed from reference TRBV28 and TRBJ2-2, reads DVKVTQSSRYLVKRTGEKVFLECVQDMDHENMFWYRQDPGLGLRLIYFSYDVKMKEKGDIPEGYSVSREKKERFSLILESASTNQTSMYLCASSFNTGNTGELFFGEGSRLTVL.